The clone carrying this T cell receptor beta chain was detected only a few times. Its antigen is not identified. In TCRdb, the 5' RACE reads were re-called with MiXCR into one record per CDR3 protein. This sample yields about 290,000 distinct CDR3 sequences, of which 8.5% to 9.5% are seen a single time; about 7.1% belongs to the top ten. The length of the CDR3 is 14 residues. Trimming left V 5 bases short and J 0 bases short, with 9 bases between. CDR1 and CDR2 from the germline V gene are SEHNR and FQNEAQ (reference sequence). The sample is drawn from a study of identical twins. Broader study findings: With abundant cord blood beta clonotypes, insertions were fewer; memory repertoires showed no such pattern. Twin pairs had excess sharing that was weaker in beta out-of-frame sequences.

The same data also went into a second study, on yellow fever vaccine responses in identical twins. That source adds: After vaccination, twins' T cell response reportedly seemed partly convergent, partly personalized.

V is TRBV7-9 and J is TRBJ2-3; D tentatively fits TRBD1 or TRBD2 (5 bases each). The sequence derives from a woman younger than 30 in good health. Sample: CD8+ T cells sorted from blood. The DNA of the CDR3 is TGTGCCAGCAGCGACCGGGACAGCACAGATACGCAGTATTTT. It encodes CASSDRDSTDTQYF.